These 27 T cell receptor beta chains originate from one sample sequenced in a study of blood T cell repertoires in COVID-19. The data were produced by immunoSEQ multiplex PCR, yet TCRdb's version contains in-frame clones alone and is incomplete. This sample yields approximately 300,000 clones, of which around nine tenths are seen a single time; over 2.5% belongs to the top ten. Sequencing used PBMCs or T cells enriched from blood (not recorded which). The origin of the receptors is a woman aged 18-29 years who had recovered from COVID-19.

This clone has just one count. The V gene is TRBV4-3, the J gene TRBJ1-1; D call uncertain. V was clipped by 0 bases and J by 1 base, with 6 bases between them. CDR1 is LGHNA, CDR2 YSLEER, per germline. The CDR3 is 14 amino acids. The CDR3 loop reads CASSQDMWNTEAFF. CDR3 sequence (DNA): TGCGCCAGCAGCCAAGATATGTGGAACACTGAAGCTTTCTTT.

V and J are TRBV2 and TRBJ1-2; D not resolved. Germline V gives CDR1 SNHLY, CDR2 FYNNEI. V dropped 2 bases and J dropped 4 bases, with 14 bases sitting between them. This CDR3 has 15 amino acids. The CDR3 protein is CASSEPPTALYGYTF. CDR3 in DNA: TGTGCCAGCAGTGAACCCCCAACAGCTCTCTATGGCTACACCTTC.

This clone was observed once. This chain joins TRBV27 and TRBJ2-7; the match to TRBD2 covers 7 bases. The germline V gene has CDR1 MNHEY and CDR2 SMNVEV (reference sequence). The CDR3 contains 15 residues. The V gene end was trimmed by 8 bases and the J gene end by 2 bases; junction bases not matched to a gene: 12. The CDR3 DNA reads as TGTGCCAGCTCTCAATTCGGCGGGAGCCCCTACGAGCAGTACTTC. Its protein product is CASSQFGGSPYEQYF.

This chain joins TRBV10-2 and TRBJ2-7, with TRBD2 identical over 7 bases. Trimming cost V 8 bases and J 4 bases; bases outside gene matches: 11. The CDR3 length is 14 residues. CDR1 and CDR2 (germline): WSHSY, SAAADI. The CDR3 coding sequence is TGCGCCAGCGGGGAGGAGGGACTACAATACGAGCAGTACTTC. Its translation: CASGEEGLQYEQYF.

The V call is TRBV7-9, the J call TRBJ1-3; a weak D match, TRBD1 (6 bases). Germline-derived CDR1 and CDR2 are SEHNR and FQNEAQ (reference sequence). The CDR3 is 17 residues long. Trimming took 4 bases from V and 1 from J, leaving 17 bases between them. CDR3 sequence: CASSYPGGAESGNTIYF. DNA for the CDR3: TGTGCCAGCAGCTACCCGGGGGGCGCCGAATCTGGAAACACCATATATTTT.

The CDR3 DNA reads as TGTGCCAGTAGTGAACAGGGTTTAGGGGAGACCCAGTACTTC. Protein product: CASSEQGLGETQYF. The V gene is TRBV19, the J gene TRBJ2-5; the D gene is possibly TRBD1 (6 bases). CDR1 and CDR2 (germline): LNHDA, SQIVND (reference sequence). V was cut by 5 bases and J by 5 bases, with 15 bases left in between. The length of the CDR3 is 14 residues.

CDR3: CASSQDPPSGGAWNEQFF. The CDR3 nucleotides are TGCGCCAGCAGCCAAGATCCCCCTAGCGGGGGGGCCTGGAATGAGCAGTTCTTC. The V call is TRBV4-1, the J call TRBJ2-1; 12 nucleotides match TRBD2. V dropped 0 bases and J dropped 7; count of bases not matched to a gene: 10. The germline gives CDR1 MGHRA, CDR2 YSYEKL. The CDR3 runs 18 residues.

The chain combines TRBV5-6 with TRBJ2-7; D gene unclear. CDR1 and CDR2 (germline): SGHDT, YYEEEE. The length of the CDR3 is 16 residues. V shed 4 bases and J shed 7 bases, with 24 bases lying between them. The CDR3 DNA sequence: TGTGCCAGCAGCGTGAAAAACTGGTATTCTACGGTGGAGCAGTACTTC. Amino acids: CASSVKNWYSTVEQYF.

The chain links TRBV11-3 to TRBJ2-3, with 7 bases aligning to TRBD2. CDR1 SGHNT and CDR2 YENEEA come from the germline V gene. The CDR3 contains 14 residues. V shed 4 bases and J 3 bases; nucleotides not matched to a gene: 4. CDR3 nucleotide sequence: TGTGCCAGCAGCTCCGGGGGGTTGACAGATACGCAGTATTTT. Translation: CASSSGGLTDTQYF.

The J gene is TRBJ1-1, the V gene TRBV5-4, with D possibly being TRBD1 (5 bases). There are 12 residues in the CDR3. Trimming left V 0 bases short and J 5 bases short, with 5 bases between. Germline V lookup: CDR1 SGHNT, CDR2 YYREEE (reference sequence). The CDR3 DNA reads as TGTGCCAGCAGCTTGGACAGGACTGAAGCTTTCTTT. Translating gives CASSLDRTEAFF.

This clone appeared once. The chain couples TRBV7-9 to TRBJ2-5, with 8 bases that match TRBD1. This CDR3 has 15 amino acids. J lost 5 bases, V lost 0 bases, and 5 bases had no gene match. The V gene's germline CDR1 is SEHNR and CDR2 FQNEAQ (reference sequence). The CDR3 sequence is CASSLAWDRFETQYF. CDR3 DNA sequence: TGTGCCAGCAGCTTAGCTTGGGACAGGTTCGAGACCCAGTACTTC.

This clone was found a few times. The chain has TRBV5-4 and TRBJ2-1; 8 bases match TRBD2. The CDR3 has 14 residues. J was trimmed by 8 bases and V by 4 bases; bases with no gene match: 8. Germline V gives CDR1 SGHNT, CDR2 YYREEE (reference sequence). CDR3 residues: CASSPRTSRDEQFF. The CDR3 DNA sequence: TGTGCCAGCAGCCCACGGACTAGCAGGGATGAGCAGTTCTTC.

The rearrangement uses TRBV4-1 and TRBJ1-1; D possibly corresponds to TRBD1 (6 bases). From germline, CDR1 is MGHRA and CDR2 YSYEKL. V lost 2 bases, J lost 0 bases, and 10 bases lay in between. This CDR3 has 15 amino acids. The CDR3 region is CASSQYAGVNTEAFF. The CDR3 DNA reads TGCGCCAGCAGCCAATACGCAGGGGTGAACACTGAAGCTTTCTTT.

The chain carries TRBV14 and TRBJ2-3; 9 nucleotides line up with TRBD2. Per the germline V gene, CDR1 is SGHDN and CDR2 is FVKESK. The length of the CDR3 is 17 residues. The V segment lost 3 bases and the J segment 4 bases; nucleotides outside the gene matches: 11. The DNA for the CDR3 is TGTGCCAGCAGCCACGGATCCGGGACTAGCTTCGCAGATACGCAGTATTTT. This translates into CASSHGSGTSFADTQYF.

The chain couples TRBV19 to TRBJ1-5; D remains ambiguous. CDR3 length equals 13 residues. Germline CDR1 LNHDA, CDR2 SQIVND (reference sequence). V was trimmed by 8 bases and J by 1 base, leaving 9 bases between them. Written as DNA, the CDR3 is TGTGCCAGTCAGGCGGGAAGCAATCAGCCCCAGCATTTT. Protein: CASQAGSNQPQHF.

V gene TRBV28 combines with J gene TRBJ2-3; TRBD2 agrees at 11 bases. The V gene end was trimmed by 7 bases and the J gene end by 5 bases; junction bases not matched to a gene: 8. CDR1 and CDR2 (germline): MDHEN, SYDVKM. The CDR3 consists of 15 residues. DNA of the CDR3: TGTGCCAGCACCACACTAGCGGGAGTGGAAGATACGCAGTATTTT. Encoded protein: CASTTLAGVEDTQYF. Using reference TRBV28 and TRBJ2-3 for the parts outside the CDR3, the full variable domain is DVKVTQSSRYLVKRTGEKVFLECVQDMDHENMFWYRQDPGLGLRLIYFSYDVKMKEKGDIPEGYSVSREKKERFSLILESASTNQTSMYLCASTTLAGVEDTQYFGPGTRLTVL.

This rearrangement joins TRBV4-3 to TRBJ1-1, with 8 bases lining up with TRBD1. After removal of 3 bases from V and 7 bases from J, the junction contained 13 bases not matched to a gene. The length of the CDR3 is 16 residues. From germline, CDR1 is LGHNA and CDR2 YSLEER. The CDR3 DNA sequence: TGCGCCAGCAGCCAGGGAGTGCCAGGGGGCCCGTATGAAGCTTTCTTT. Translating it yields CASSQGVPGGPYEAFF.

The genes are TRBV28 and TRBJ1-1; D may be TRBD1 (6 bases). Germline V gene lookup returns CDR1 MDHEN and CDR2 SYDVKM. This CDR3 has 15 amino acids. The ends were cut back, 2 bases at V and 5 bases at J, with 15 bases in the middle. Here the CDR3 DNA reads TGTGCCAGCAGTTTAACTGGGGGCCACGGGACTGAAGCTTTCTTT. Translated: CASSLTGGHGTEAFF.

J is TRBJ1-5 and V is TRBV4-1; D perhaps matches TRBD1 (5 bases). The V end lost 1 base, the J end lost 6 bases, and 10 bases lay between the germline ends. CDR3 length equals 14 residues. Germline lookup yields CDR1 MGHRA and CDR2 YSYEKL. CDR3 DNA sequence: TGCGCCAGCAGCCAAGTTCTAGGGGCTCAGCCCCAGCATTTT. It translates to CASSQVLGAQPQHF.

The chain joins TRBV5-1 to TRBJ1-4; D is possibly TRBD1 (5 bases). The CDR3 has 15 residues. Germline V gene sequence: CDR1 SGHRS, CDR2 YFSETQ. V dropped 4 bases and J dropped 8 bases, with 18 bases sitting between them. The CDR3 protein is CASSDTGGEGEKLFF. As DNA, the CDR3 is TGCGCCAGCAGCGACACAGGTGGGGAGGGAGAAAAACTGTTTTTT.

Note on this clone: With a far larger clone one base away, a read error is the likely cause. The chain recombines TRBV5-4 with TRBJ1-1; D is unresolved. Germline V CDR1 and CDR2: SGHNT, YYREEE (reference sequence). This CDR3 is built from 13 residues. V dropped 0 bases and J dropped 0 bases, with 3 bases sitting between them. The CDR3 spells CASSLAVNTEAFF. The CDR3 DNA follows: TGTGCCAGCAGCTTGGCGGTGAACACTGAAGCTTTCTTT.

The CDR3 DNA reads as TGTGCTAGTGGTTTGTGGACAGGAGGGACCGGGGAGCTGTTTTTT. It specifies CASGLWTGGTGELFF. The rearrangement joins TRBV12-5 to TRBJ2-2, with a tentative D call TRBD1 (7 bases). With 2 bases removed from V and 5 bases from J, the gap between germline ends came to 12 bases. Germline V gene data show CDR1 as LGHNT and CDR2 as FRNRAP. This CDR3 spans 15 amino acids.

CDR3 sequence reads: CASSLARGTEAFF. CDR3 in DNA: TGTGCCAGCAGTTTAGCCCGGGGGACTGAAGCTTTCTTT. V usage is TRBV27 and J usage is TRBJ1-1; tentative D call: TRBD1 (5 bases). Trimming took off 2 bases at V and 5 bases at J, with 9 bases between the two ends. The CDR3 spans 13 residues. Germline V gene sequence: CDR1 MNHEY, CDR2 SMNVEV (reference sequence).

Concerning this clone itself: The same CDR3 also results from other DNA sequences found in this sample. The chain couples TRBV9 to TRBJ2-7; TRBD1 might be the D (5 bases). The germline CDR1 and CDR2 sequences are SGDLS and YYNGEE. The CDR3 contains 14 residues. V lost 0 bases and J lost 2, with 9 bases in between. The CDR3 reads CASSVDQGPYEQYF. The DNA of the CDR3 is TGTGCCAGCAGCGTAGACCAGGGTCCCTACGAGCAGTACTTC.

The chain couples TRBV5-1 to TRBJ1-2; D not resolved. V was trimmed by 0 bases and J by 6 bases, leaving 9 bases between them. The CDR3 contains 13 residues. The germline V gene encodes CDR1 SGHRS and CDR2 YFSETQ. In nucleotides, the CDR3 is TGCGCCAGCAGCTTGGTGGCAACAGATGGCTACACCTTC. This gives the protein CASSLVATDGYTF.

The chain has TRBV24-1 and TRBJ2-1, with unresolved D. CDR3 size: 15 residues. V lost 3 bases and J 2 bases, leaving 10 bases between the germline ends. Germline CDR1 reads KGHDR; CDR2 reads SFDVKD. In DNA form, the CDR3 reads TGTGCCACCAGTGATGCAACAGACCCCTACAATGAGCAGTTCTTC. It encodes CATSDATDPYNEQFF.

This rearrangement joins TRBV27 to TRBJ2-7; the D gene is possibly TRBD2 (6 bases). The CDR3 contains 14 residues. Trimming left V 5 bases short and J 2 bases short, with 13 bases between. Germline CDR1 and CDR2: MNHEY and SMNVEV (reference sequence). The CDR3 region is CASSITAGPYEQYF. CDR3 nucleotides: TGTGCCAGCAGTATCACAGCGGGTCCCTACGAGCAGTACTTC.